The 23 T cell receptor beta chains below all came from one sample that was sequenced in a study of persistence of HIV-infected CD4 T cells. This was the immunoSEQ version 4 assay in survey mode. The protocol was immunoSEQ multiplex PCR, while the TCRdb copy is restricted to in-frame clones and leaves out a portion. The profile shows approximately 20,000 clones, around three fifths of them singletons. Overlapping HIV-1 Gag 15-mer peptides at roughly 1 ug per peptide per mL were used. CD4+ T cells upregulating both CD40 ligand and CD69 were sorted as responding cells. The antigens for these receptors are not known. Sequenced here: CD4+ T cells sorted from PBMCs after roughly 19-hour stimulation, sampled from a patient who received antiretroviral therapy. The receptors here all came from an adult woman with HIV who was CMV-seropositive.

This clone is a singleton in its sample. This rearrangement joins TRBV19 to TRBJ1-2, with D perhaps matching TRBD1 (6 bases). V was trimmed by 4 bases and J by 2 bases, leaving 14 bases between them. The CDR3 has 15 residues. Per germline, CDR1 LNHDA and CDR2 SQIVND (reference sequence). This chain's CDR3 is CASSNHLQGNYGYTF. The CDR3 bases are TGTGCCAGTAGTAACCACCTCCAGGGGAACTATGGCTACACCTTC.

This clone turned up a few times. The rearrangement uses TRBV18 and TRBJ1-1, with TRBD1 identical over 11 bases. Per germline, CDR1 KGHSH and CDR2 LQKENI. With V trimmed by 3 bases and J by 5 bases, 11 bases remained unmatched. CDR3 length: 17 amino acids. The CDR3 DNA reads TGTGCCAGCTCACCGCCGGGACAGGGGGGTGTTCGAACTGAAGCTTTCTTT. Its translation: CASSPPGQGGVRTEAFF.

This chain joins TRBV7-2 and TRBJ2-2; 11 bases are shared with TRBD2. Trimming removed 2 bases from V and 9 bases from J; junction bases left unmatched: 5. CDR3 size: 15 residues. CDR1 SGHTA and CDR2 FQGNSA come from the germline V gene. CDR3 sequence reads: CASSLTSGGPRELFF. In DNA form, the CDR3 reads TGTGCCAGCAGCTTAACTAGCGGGGGACCCCGGGAGCTGTTTTTT. Full variable domain (rest looked up from reference TRBV7-2 and TRBJ2-2): GAGVSQSPSNKVTEKGKDVELRCDPISGHTALYWYRQSLGQGLEFLIYFQGNSAPDKSGLPSDRFSAERTGGSVSTLTIQRTQQEDSAVYLCASSLTSGGPRELFFGEGSRLTVL.

This clone appeared a few times. The V call is TRBV3-1 (or the pseudogene TRBV3-2), the J call TRBJ2-3, with D tentatively TRBD1 or TRBD2 (5 bases each). The ends were cut back, 8 bases at V and 8 bases at J, with 11 bases in the middle. Germline V gives CDR1 LGHDT, CDR2 YNNKEL (reference sequence). There are 11 residues in the CDR3. CDR3 amino acids: CASFYGGTQYF. DNA of the CDR3: TGTGCCAGCTTCTATGGGGGTACGCAGTATTTT.

The J gene is TRBJ1-1, the V gene TRBV12-5, with 8 bases fitting TRBD1. The CDR3 covers 15 residues. Germline CDR1 and CDR2: LGHNT and FRNRAP. Trimming took 4 bases from V and 1 from J; bases not matched to a gene: 5. The CDR3: CASGSRTGTNTEAFF. Here the CDR3 DNA reads TGTGCTAGTGGTTCCCGGACAGGGACGAACACTGAAGCTTTCTTT.

This chain connects TRBV30 to TRBJ2-3; 8 nucleotides match TRBD1. The V gene's germline CDR1 is GTSNPN and CDR2 SVGIG (reference sequence). The J segment lost 0 bases and the V segment lost 6 bases, leaving 5 bases of the junction unmatched. This CDR3 spans 14 amino acids. As DNA, the CDR3 is TGTGCCTGCCACGGGACAGGAAGCACAGATACGCAGTATTTT. Protein sequence: CACHGTGSTDTQYF.

This clone occurred once. The chain combines TRBV24-1 with TRBJ1-3, with TRBD1 matching over 7 bases. CDR1 is KGHDR and CDR2 is SFDVKD in the germline V gene. V was clipped by 6 bases and J by 2 bases; unmatched bases: 3. The CDR3 contains 14 residues. The DNA for the CDR3 is TGTGCCACCAGTTACACAGGGGCTGGAAACACCATATATTTT. It codes for CATSYTGAGNTIYF.

The chain is built from TRBV5-1 and TRBJ2-1; D gene ambiguous. CDR1 is SGHRS and CDR2 is YFSETQ in the germline V gene. The CDR3 has 16 amino acids. The V end was cut by 5 bases, the J end by 3 bases, with 18 bases between. CDR3: CASSVGNSFYYNEQFF. The DNA of the CDR3 is TGCGCCAGCAGTGTGGGGAACTCCTTCTACTACAATGAGCAGTTCTTC.

This clone was seen a handful of times. The chain joins TRBV2 to TRBJ2-7; D perhaps matches TRBD1 (5 bases). Germline values: CDR1 SNHLY, CDR2 FYNNEI. CDR3 length: 11 residues. V shed 3 bases and J shed 12 bases, with 12 bases lying between them. This CDR3 reads CASSDQGQRYF. DNA of the CDR3: TGTGCCAGCAGTGATCAGGGTCAGCGGTACTTC.

This clone was seen only once. The rearrangement joins TRBV19 to TRBJ1-3; TRBD1 is a possible D gene (5 bases). This CDR3 comprises 14 residues. V gave up 7 bases and J gave up 0 bases, with 10 bases separating them. Germline V gives CDR1 LNHDA, CDR2 SQIVND (reference sequence). The CDR3 protein is CASNQGSSGNTIYF. CDR3 nucleotide sequence: TGTGCCAGTAACCAGGGCAGCTCTGGAAACACCATATATTTT.

The chain combines TRBV4-1 with TRBJ1-4; 8 bases are a match to TRBD1. The CDR3 totals 14 residues. The germline V gene has CDR1 MGHRA and CDR2 YSYEKL. The trim removed 6 bases at V and 8 bases at J, leaving 8 bases unmatched. The CDR3 nucleotides read TGCGCCAGCAGACTCCAGGGGGCAGGGGAAAAACTGTTTTTT. This translates into CASRLQGAGEKLFF.

The J gene is TRBJ2-7, the V gene TRBV6-5; D gene uncertain. The length of the CDR3 is 13 residues. Germline assignment: CDR1 MNHEY and CDR2 SVGAGI. V gave up 5 bases and J gave up 5 bases, with 13 bases separating them. CDR3: CASSRQVANEQYF. CDR3 nucleotides: TGTGCCAGCAGTAGGCAGGTTGCTAACGAGCAGTACTTC.

This rearrangement joins TRBV6-5 to TRBJ2-7; 7 bases line up with TRBD1. Germline CDR1 is MNHEY and CDR2 is SVGAGI. The J segment lost 0 bases and the V segment lost 6 bases, leaving 5 bases of the junction unmatched. The CDR3 is made up of 14 amino acids. The CDR3 region has the DNA TGTGCCAGCAGCAATCGGGACAGCTCCTACGAGCAGTACTTC. Residues: CASSNRDSSYEQYF.

The chain employs TRBV10-1 and TRBJ1-5; TRBD1 is a possible D gene (5 bases). Germline V gene lookup returns CDR1 WNHNN and CDR2 SYGVQD (reference sequence). The V and J ends lost 9 bases and 2 bases respectively, with 23 bases between them. The CDR3 extends over 17 amino acids. The CDR3 sequence: CASPLTGREARNQPQHF. CDR3 in DNA: TGCGCCAGTCCCCTTACTGGCAGGGAGGCGCGCAATCAGCCCCAGCATTTT.

A few counts support this clone. The chain has TRBV14 and TRBJ2-5; tentatively, D is TRBD2 (6 bases). The germline CDR1 and CDR2 sequences are SGHDN and FVKESK. Trimming stripped 0 bases from V and 1 base from J, with 21 bases between. This CDR3 comprises 19 residues. The CDR3 loop reads CASSQDTLNTGTVQETQYF. In DNA, the CDR3 is TGTGCCAGCAGCCAAGACACACTTAATACGGGGACTGTCCAAGAGACCCAGTACTTC.

In its sample, this clone was seen a few times. This chain uses TRBV5-1 with TRBJ2-5; TRBD2 aligns across 9 bases. This CDR3 comprises 15 residues. The ends lost 1 base at V and 5 bases at J; junction bases unmatched: 6. Germline values: CDR1 SGHRS, CDR2 YFSETQ. The DNA of the CDR3 is TGCGCCAGCAGCTTGCGCGGGGGGGTTGAGGAGACCCAGTACTTC. Residues: CASSLRGGVEETQYF.

V gene TRBV18 combines with J gene TRBJ2-7; D may be TRBD2 (5 bases). The CDR3 runs 14 residues. Trimming took off 1 base at V and 3 bases at J, with 10 bases between the two ends. Germline V gene lookup returns CDR1 KGHSH and CDR2 LQKENI. The CDR3 nucleotides are TGTGCCAGCTCACCACTCGACGGGATCTACGAGCAGTACTTC. It encodes CASSPLDGIYEQYF.

This clone was seen a few times. The CDR3 DNA sequence: TGTGCCAGCAGCTCTATGGCTAACTATGGCTACACCTTC. It is translated as CASSSMANYGYTF. The chain has TRBV6-5 and TRBJ1-2; no clear D gene. V gave up 6 bases and J gave up 0 bases, with 8 bases separating them. This CDR3 is 13 amino acids long. Germline V gene sequence: CDR1 MNHEY, CDR2 SVGAGI.

V gene TRBV11-2 combines with J gene TRBJ2-1; TRBD2 matches at 13 bases. The CDR3 is 18 amino acids. Germline CDR1 SGHAT, CDR2 FQNNGV. V was clipped by 5 bases and J by 3 bases; unmatched bases: 10. CDR3 protein: CASSLRTSGGILYNEQFF. The CDR3 DNA sequence: TGTGCCAGCAGCCTTAGGACTAGCGGGGGTATTCTCTACAATGAGCAGTTCTTC. The whole variable domain, filled in from reference TRBV11-2 and TRBJ2-1, reads EAGVAQSPRYKIIEKRQSVAFWCNPISGHATLYWYQQILGQGPKLLIQFQNNGVVDDSQLPKDRFSAERLKGVDSTLKIQPAKLEDSAVYLCASSLRTSGGILYNEQFFGPGTRLTVL.

The chain couples TRBV3-1 (or the pseudogene TRBV3-2) to TRBJ1-6; D remains unclear. The CDR3 is made up of 14 amino acids. From germline, CDR1 is LGHDT and CDR2 YNNKEL (reference sequence). V shed 0 bases and J shed 7 bases, with 7 bases lying between them. The CDR3, as DNA: TGTGCCAGCAGCCAAGAGATGAACAATTCACCCCTCCACTTT. As protein: CASSQEMNNSPLHF.

In its sample, this clone was seen a few times. The genes are TRBV27 and TRBJ2-1, with TRBD2 matching over 7 bases. Germline CDR1 is MNHEY and CDR2 is SMNVEV (reference sequence). CDR3 size: 16 residues. V trimming: 2 bases; J trimming: 6 bases; junction bases outside the gene matches: 10. The CDR3: CASSLLNGLGANEQFF. DNA of the CDR3: TGTGCCAGCAGTTTACTTAACGGACTAGGGGCCAATGAGCAGTTCTTC.

The chain employs TRBV2 and TRBJ2-7; D unclear. The CDR3 extends over 15 amino acids. In germline, CDR1 is SNHLY, CDR2 FYNNEI. V gave up 5 bases and J gave up 2 bases, with 16 bases separating them. The CDR3 sequence: CASSHLTSRPYEQYF. In DNA, the CDR3 is TGTGCCAGCAGTCACTTGACCTCGCGGCCCTACGAGCAGTACTTC.

This clone is medium-sized in the sample. In nucleotides, the CDR3 is TGTGCCACCGCCATACTAGCGGCTGAGCAGTTCTTC. Its protein product is CATAILAAEQFF. The gene calls are TRBV15 and TRBJ2-1, with 8 bases aligning to TRBD2. This CDR3 contains 12 residues. CDR1 is LNHNV and CDR2 is YYDKDF in the germline V gene (reference sequence). The V gene end was trimmed by 8 bases and the J gene end by 9 bases; junction bases not matched to a gene: 6. The full variable domain, completed using reference TRBV15 and TRBJ2-1, is DAMVIQNPRYQVTQFGKPVTLSCSQTLNHNVMYWYQQKSSQAPKLLFHYYDKDFNNEADTPDNFQSRRPNTSFCFLDIRSPGLGDTAMYLCATAILAAEQFFGPGTRLTVL.